This record covers a single TCR beta chain. Its target is not known. The sample belongs to a study of STAT5B mutations in CD4+ large granular lymphocyte leukemia. The assay was immunoSEQ multiplex PCR, and TCRdb's table has in-frame clones only and misses some. This table has some 30,000 clones, about 71% appearing once. General study points: Data were not HLA-matched across samples. CD4-sorted patient repertoires seemed more clonal than healthy CD4+ repertoires.

Input material: CD4+ T cells from blood buffy coats. The TCR comes from a human donor in good health.

The CDR3 loop is CASGLEALGGYNTGELFF. In DNA, the CDR3 is TGTGCTAGTGGTCTGGAGGCGCTGGGGGGCTATAACACCGGGGAGCTGTTTTTT. The chain uses TRBV12-5 and TRBJ2-2; D may match TRBD1 or TRBD2 (6 bases each). CDR3 length equals 18 residues. Trimming left V 5 bases short and J 2 bases short, with 21 bases between. Per germline, CDR1 LGHNT and CDR2 FRNRAP.